This paragraph reports one T cell receptor beta chain. The antigen is unknown. Libraries were prepared by immunoSEQ multiplex PCR; TCRdb keeps only in-frame clonotypes and omits some of them. The table has 65,000 to 80,000 clones, 80% to 85% seen once; the top ten hold roughly 8.2%. This sample stems from a study of glioma-infiltrating T cells after dendritic cell vaccination. Study observations and caveats: Longer survival after dendritic cell vaccination followed higher pretreatment TIL content.

Selection required adequate fresh-frozen tumor tissue plus more than two years' survival data. The V gene's germline CDR1 is KGHSH and CDR2 LQKENI. CDR3 length: 16 residues. Trimming removed 6 bases at V and 0 bases at J, with 17 bases between. The TCR originated in a human donor with glioblastoma. The source material was blood, sampled before dendritic cell vaccination. The J gene is TRBJ1-1, the V gene TRBV18; the D gene is possibly TRBD1 (6 bases). CDR3: CASSVVGGQMNTEAFF. Written as DNA, the CDR3 is TGTGCCAGCTCCGTAGTGGGGGGGCAAATGAACACTGAAGCTTTCTTT.